This T cell receptor (beta chain) was recorded in a study of shared clonotypes between healthy human individuals. When replicate PCRs were run on sorted subsets, they used 200 ng DNA, about 31,000 T cell genomes. Method: immunoSEQ multiplex PCR; TCRdb's copy keeps in-frame clones and lacks some. This table holds 2 million to 2.5 million clones, under 97% found once. Trimming cost V 4 bases and J 0 bases; bases outside gene matches: 4. This CDR3 region has 15 residues. Germline CDR1 reads MGHRA; CDR2 reads YSYEKL. The rearrangement joins TRBV4-1 to TRBJ2-7; 9 positions agree with TRBD1. The receptor's source is a young man in good health. The sample comprised naive CD4+ T cells sorted from blood. Subset reported: CD45RA+ positively selected. The CDR3 nucleotides read TGCGCCAGCAGCCGTGGACAGGGGAGCTCCTACGAGCAGTACTTC. Translated, it gives CASSRGQGSSYEQYF.